The next 29 T cell receptor beta chains were all read from a single sample in a study of Graves' ophthalmopathy and Graves' hyperthyroidism. TCR beta CDR3 amplification used RNA transcripts. First-round RT-PCR employed HTBI primers, with a second-round multiplex PCR after it. MiXCR, run by TCRdb on the multiplex PCR reads, gives a single entry per CDR3 protein. The table records 350,000 to 400,000 distinct CDR3 sequences, around 20% of them present only once. Sample: peripheral blood. All receptors derive from a woman between 18 and 29 years old with Graves' ophthalmopathy.

This clonotype was counted at least ten times. The chain recombines TRBV11-3 with TRBJ2-2; 7 positions agree with TRBD1. V lost 3 bases, J lost 6 bases, and 4 bases stayed unmatched. The CDR3 loop spans 14 amino acids. CDR1 is SGHNT and CDR2 is YENEEA in the germline V gene. CDR3 amino acids: CASSLVGGPGELFF. The CDR3 region has the DNA TGTGCCAGCAGCTTGGTAGGGGGCCCCGGGGAGCTGTTTTTT.

The chain couples TRBV7-2 to TRBJ2-5; D gene uncertain. Deletions cut 2 bases from V and 4 bases from J, with 14 bases between. CDR3 size: 15 residues. Germline assignment: CDR1 SGHTA and CDR2 FQGNSA. Here the CDR3 reads CASSLTSQWGETQYF. The CDR3 region has the DNA TGTGCCAGCAGCTTAACGTCTCAGTGGGGAGAGACCCAGTACTTC. The full variable domain, with the rest looked up from reference TRBV7-2 and TRBJ2-5, is GAGVSQSPSNKVTEKGKDVELRCDPISGHTALYWYRQSLGQGLEFLIYFQGNSAPDKSGLPSDRFSAERTGGSVSTLTIQRTQQEDSAVYLCASSLTSQWGETQYFGPGTRLLVL.

This clonotype has a count of ten or more. The chain recombines TRBV12-3 or TRBV12-4 with TRBJ1-1; D perhaps matches TRBD1 (6 bases). Trimming left V 7 bases short and J 1 base short, with 13 bases between. The CDR3 runs to 14 residues. This CDR3 reads CASTPGQRNTEAFF. CDR3 DNA sequence: TGTGCCAGCACCCCGGGACAACGGAACACTGAAGCTTTCTTT.

V and J are TRBV14 and TRBJ1-1; D is perhaps TRBD1 (5 bases). This CDR3 has 17 residues. Trimming left V 1 base short and J 0 bases short, with 15 bases between. Germline values: CDR1 SGHDN, CDR2 FVKESK. CDR3 nucleotide sequence: TGTGCCAGCAGCCAAGCAGGGAAACACCACTTGAACACTGAAGCTTTCTTT. Its translation: CASSQAGKHHLNTEAFF.

The genes are TRBV6-5 and TRBJ2-7; D remains unclear. This CDR3 has 15 amino acids. V gave up 2 bases and J gave up 5 bases, with 16 bases separating them. In germline, CDR1 is MNHEY, CDR2 SVGAGI. The CDR3 here is CASSYLTVPYDEQYF. The CDR3 DNA reads as TGTGCCAGCAGTTACCTCACGGTCCCTTACGACGAGCAGTACTTC.

This clonotype has ten or more counts. V gene TRBV10-1 combines with J gene TRBJ1-1, with 9 bases identical to TRBD1. J gave up 5 bases and V 4 bases, and 2 bases lay outside the gene matches. The germline gives CDR1 WNHNN, CDR2 SYGVQD (reference sequence). The CDR3 covers 13 residues. CDR3 sequence reads: CASSGDRVTEAFF. The CDR3 coding sequence is TGCGCCAGCAGTGGGGACAGGGTGACTGAAGCTTTCTTT.

In this sample, this clonotype turned up many times. The chain carries TRBV15 and TRBJ1-1; D might be TRBD1 (5 bases). Germline CDR1 LNHNV, CDR2 YYDKDF (reference sequence). V dropped 0 bases and J dropped 6 bases, with 17 bases sitting between them. The CDR3 has 16 residues. The CDR3 is CATSRDSGGMKPEAFF. The CDR3 DNA sequence: TGTGCCACCAGCAGAGATAGCGGGGGTATGAAGCCTGAAGCTTTCTTT.

This clonotype has ten or more counts. The rearrangement joins TRBV2 to TRBJ1-2; TRBD1 matches 7 bases. This CDR3 has 13 amino acids. CDR1 is SNHLY and CDR2 is FYNNEI in the germline V gene. The V and J ends lost 7 bases and 6 bases, in that order; junction bases with no gene match: 8. DNA of the CDR3: TGTGCCAGCAACTTACAGGGGCGAGATGGCTACACCTTC. It yields the protein CASNLQGRDGYTF.

This clonotype has ten or more counts. The V call is TRBV20-1, the J call TRBJ2-7; tentatively, D is TRBD1 (5 bases). In germline, CDR1 is DFQATT, CDR2 SNEGSKA (reference sequence). Trimming shortened V by 3 bases and J by 5 bases, and 14 bases separated the two germline ends. The length of the CDR3 is 13 residues. The CDR3 DNA reads as TGCAGTGCTAGCTCGCCAGGGCTGAACGAGCAGTACTTC. It specifies CSASSPGLNEQYF.

At least ten counts were recorded for this clonotype. The chain carries TRBV6-1 and TRBJ1-2, with TRBD1 identical over 9 bases. Trimming took 7 bases from V and 8 from J; bases not matched to a gene: 11. This CDR3 spans 14 amino acids. Germline lookup yields CDR1 MNHNS and CDR2 SASEGT. Here the CDR3 reads CASTGLRTGEGYTF. As DNA, the CDR3 is TGTGCCAGCACTGGCTTGAGGACAGGGGAAGGCTACACCTTC.

In its sample, this clonotype was seen many times. This rearrangement joins TRBV6-1 to TRBJ1-5, with 8 bases aligning to TRBD1. The CDR3 has 13 residues. Germline lookup yields CDR1 MNHNS and CDR2 SASEGT. Trimming cost V 10 bases and J 6 bases; bases outside gene matches: 8. The chain's CDR3 is CATSGGASQPQHF. The CDR3 bases are TGTGCCACCTCAGGGGGCGCGAGTCAGCCCCAGCATTTT.

Many counts were recorded for this clonotype. This rearrangement joins TRBV28 to TRBJ1-5, with 8 bases aligning to TRBD1. Unmatched junction bases numbered 14, after V lost 3 bases and J lost 7 bases. CDR3 length: 17 amino acids. Per germline, CDR1 MDHEN and CDR2 SYDVKM. The CDR3 DNA reads as TGTGCCAGCAGTTTGCGATGGACAGGGAAAGTCAGCCAGCCCCAGCATTTT. Its protein product is CASSLRWTGKVSQPQHF.

This clonotype has at least ten counts. J is TRBJ2-7 and V is TRBV9; 8 nucleotides match TRBD1. The germline V gene encodes CDR1 SGDLS and CDR2 YYNGEE. The CDR3 is made up of 13 amino acids. After removal of 4 bases from V and 3 bases from J, the junction contained 3 bases not matched to a gene. CDR3: CASSPDRDYEQYF. DNA of the CDR3: TGTGCCAGCAGCCCGGACAGGGACTACGAGCAGTACTTC.

This clonotype was recorded at least ten times. The V and J genes are TRBV29-1 and TRBJ2-5, with D possibly TRBD2 on 5 matching bases. The CDR3 runs 12 residues. Germline CDR1 SQVTM, CDR2 ANQGSEA. Deletions cut 6 bases from V and 2 bases from J, with 10 bases between. The CDR3 bases are TGCAGCGTCCCCGAGGGTCAAGAGACCCAGTACTTC. Residues: CSVPEGQETQYF.

This clonotype occurred many times. The V and J genes are TRBV12-3 or TRBV12-4 and TRBJ1-6; D is ambiguous. This CDR3 spans 15 amino acids. Trimming removed 5 bases at V and 0 bases at J, with 8 bases between. CDR3 sequence reads: CASSPQSSYNSPLHF. CDR3 sequence (DNA): TGTGCCAGCAGTCCCCAGAGCTCCTATAATTCACCCCTCCACTTT.

This clonotype was counted ten times or more. J is TRBJ1-2 and V is TRBV28, with D possibly TRBD1 on 6 matching bases. CDR3 length: 15 amino acids. The germline V gene encodes CDR1 MDHEN and CDR2 SYDVKM. V lost 9 bases and J 7 bases, leaving 24 bases between the germline ends. DNA of the CDR3: TGTGCCAGTCTTGAGACTGTGGGGGGGCTGTCTGGCTACACCTTC. Protein: CASLETVGGLSGYTF.

This clonotype was seen at least ten times. This chain connects TRBV4-1 to TRBJ1-1; D gene ambiguous. CDR3 length: 13 amino acids. V lost 1 base to trimming and J lost 7 bases, with 10 bases between them. Germline V gene lookup returns CDR1 MGHRA and CDR2 YSYEKL. The CDR3: CASSQGLGSEAFF. The CDR3 region has the DNA TGCGCCAGCAGCCAAGGACTCGGTAGTGAAGCTTTCTTT.

The chain joins TRBV11-2 to TRBJ2-7, with 7 bases fitting TRBD2. V lost 1 base and J lost 2; bases outside the gene matches: 5. This CDR3 is 15 amino acids long. CDR1 is SGHAT and CDR2 is FQNNGV in the germline V gene. As DNA, the CDR3 is TGTGCCAGCAGCTTAGTGAGCGGGAACGCCTACGAGCAGTACTTC. It codes for CASSLVSGNAYEQYF. Supplemented by reference TRBV11-2 and TRBJ2-7, the full variable domain reads EAGVAQSPRYKIIEKRQSVAFWCNPISGHATLYWYQQILGQGPKLLIQFQNNGVVDDSQLPKDRFSAERLKGVDSTLKIQPAKLEDSAVYLCASSLVSGNAYEQYFGPGTRLTVT.

The V call is TRBV27, the J call TRBJ1-6; no reliable D call. Germline CDR1 MNHEY, CDR2 SMNVEV (reference sequence). This CDR3 comprises 16 residues. V was shortened by 3 bases and J by 7 bases, with 16 bases between the two germline ends. The DNA for the CDR3 is TGTGCCAGCAGTTTTCGGGTGACAAATAGAAATTCACCCCTCCACTTT. Translating it yields CASSFRVTNRNSPLHF.

This clonotype was counted at least ten times. The chain couples TRBV6-2 or TRBV6-3 to TRBJ2-2; weak D call: TRBD1 (6 bases). CDR3 size: 16 residues. Deletions cut 5 bases from V and 1 base from J, with 14 bases between. CDR1 MNHEY and CDR2 SVGEGT come from the germline V gene. The CDR3 protein is CASSHLPGQNTGELFF. Here the CDR3 DNA reads TGTGCCAGCAGTCACCTGCCGGGACAGAACACCGGGGAGCTGTTTTTT.

There are many counts of this clonotype. The chain employs TRBV5-8 and TRBJ1-6, with 10 bases fitting TRBD1. This CDR3 contains 15 residues. Germline CDR1 and CDR2: SGHTS and YDEGEE. Germline trimming cut 3 bases from V and 8 bases from J; bases unmatched to any gene: 5. In nucleotides, the CDR3 is TGTGCCAGCAGCTCACCCGGGACAGGGGATTCACCCCTCCACTTT. As protein: CASSSPGTGDSPLHF.

In its sample, this clonotype was seen many times. The chain combines TRBV19 with TRBJ1-5, with TRBD1 identical over 8 bases. Germline CDR1 and CDR2: LNHDA and SQIVND (reference sequence). This CDR3 has 15 residues. J gave up 6 bases and V 7 bases, and 11 bases lay outside the gene matches. The CDR3 sequence: CASTLDRGRGQPQHF. DNA of the CDR3: TGTGCCAGTACCCTCGACAGGGGAAGGGGTCAGCCCCAGCATTTT.

This clonotype was counted ten times or more. The CDR3 is CASSLDLTGSYEQYF. The CDR3 DNA sequence: TGTGCCAGCAGCTTAGATCTCACAGGGTCCTACGAGCAGTACTTC. The chain employs TRBV11-2 and TRBJ2-7; TRBD1 is a possible D gene (6 bases). Between the trimmed V and J ends, which lost 0 bases and 1 base, there was a span of 10 bases. Germline V gives CDR1 SGHAT, CDR2 FQNNGV. The CDR3 is 15 residues long.

This clonotype has a count of ten or more. V and J are TRBV12-3 or TRBV12-4 and TRBJ2-7, with 10 nucleotides matching TRBD2. The CDR3 contains 17 residues. Trimming cost V 3 bases and J 0 bases; bases outside gene matches: 8. The CDR3 DNA is TGTGCCAGCAGTTTCGGACTAGCGGAGGGAGCCTCCTACGAGCAGTACTTC. The encoded protein is CASSFGLAEGASYEQYF.

In this sample, this clonotype turned up many times. The chain recombines TRBV30 with TRBJ1-2; 7 bases are a match to TRBD1. CDR1 and CDR2 (germline): GTSNPN, SVGIG (reference sequence). CDR3 length: 16 residues. The trim removed 0 bases at V and 2 bases at J, leaving 9 bases unmatched. The CDR3 sequence: CAWSVGGRGLNYGYTF. CDR3 DNA sequence: TGTGCCTGGAGTGTAGGAGGCAGGGGGTTGAACTATGGCTACACCTTC.

The chain joins TRBV10-3 to TRBJ2-2; 7 bases align to TRBD1. Trimming cost V 10 bases and J 0 bases; bases outside gene matches: 11. The CDR3 totals 16 residues. Per the germline V gene, CDR1 is ENHRY and CDR2 is SYGVKD. CDR3 coding DNA: TGTGCCACCAAATCCGGGACAGCAGCGAACACCGGGGAGCTGTTTTTT. It specifies CATKSGTAANTGELFF.

This clonotype was detected ten times or more. At one boundary the junction diverges from the germline segment, which might be a read error. V gene TRBV7-7 combines with J gene TRBJ2-1; 12 bases fit TRBD2. The CDR3 is made up of 18 amino acids. Germline CDR1 SSHAT, CDR2 FNYEAQ (reference sequence). In DNA form, the CDR3 reads TGTGCTAGCAGCGTACGACTAGCGGGGGAGAGCTCCTACAATGAGCAGTTCTTC. This gives the protein CASSVRLAGESSYNEQFF.

This clonotype has ten or more counts. The rearrangement joins TRBV24-1 to TRBJ1-5; possibly TRBD1 for D (6 bases). The CDR3 contains 16 residues. Germline lookup yields CDR1 KGHDR and CDR2 SFDVKD. With 3 bases removed from V and 1 base from J, the gap between germline ends came to 12 bases. Here the CDR3 reads CATSDTGTRSNQPQHF. In DNA, the CDR3 is TGTGCCACCAGTGATACCGGGACAAGGAGCAATCAGCCCCAGCATTTT.

Ten or more counts support this clonotype. The rearrangement uses TRBV20-1 and TRBJ2-4; unclear D gene. V lost 0 bases and J lost 3, with 15 bases in between. CDR3 length: 16 residues. The germline V gene has CDR1 DFQATT and CDR2 SNEGSKA (reference sequence). In DNA form, the CDR3 reads TGCAGTGCTAGAGATGGATGGGCAGTGAGCAAAAACATTCAGTACTTC. Protein product: CSARDGWAVSKNIQYF.